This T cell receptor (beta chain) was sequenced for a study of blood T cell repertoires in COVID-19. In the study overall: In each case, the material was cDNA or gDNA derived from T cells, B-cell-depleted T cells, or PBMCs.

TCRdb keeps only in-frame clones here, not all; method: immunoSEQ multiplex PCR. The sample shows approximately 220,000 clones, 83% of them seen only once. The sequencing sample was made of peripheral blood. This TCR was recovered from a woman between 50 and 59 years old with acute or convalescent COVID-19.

This CDR3 is CASSLSVLAGGLNEQFF. CDR3 DNA: TGCGCCAGCAGCCTCTCCGTATTAGCGGGAGGTCTAAATGAGCAGTTCTTC. V usage is TRBV5-1 and J usage is TRBJ2-1; 10 bases fit TRBD2. V dropped 4 bases and J dropped 7; count of bases not matched to a gene: 14. This CDR3 comprises 17 residues. CDR1 SGHRS and CDR2 YFSETQ come from the germline V gene.